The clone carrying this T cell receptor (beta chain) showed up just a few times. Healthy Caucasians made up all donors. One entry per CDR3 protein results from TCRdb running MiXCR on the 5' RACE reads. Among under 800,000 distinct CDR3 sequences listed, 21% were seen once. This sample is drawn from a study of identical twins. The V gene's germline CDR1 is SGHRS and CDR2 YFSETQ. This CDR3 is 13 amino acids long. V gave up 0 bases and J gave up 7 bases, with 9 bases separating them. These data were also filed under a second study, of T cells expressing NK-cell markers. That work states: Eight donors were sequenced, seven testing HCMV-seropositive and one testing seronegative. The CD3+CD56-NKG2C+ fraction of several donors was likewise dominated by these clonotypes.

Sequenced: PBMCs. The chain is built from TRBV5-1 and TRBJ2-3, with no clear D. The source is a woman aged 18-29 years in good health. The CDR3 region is CASSLDLGYTQYF. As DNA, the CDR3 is TGCGCCAGCAGCTTGGACTTAGGCTATACGCAGTATTTT.